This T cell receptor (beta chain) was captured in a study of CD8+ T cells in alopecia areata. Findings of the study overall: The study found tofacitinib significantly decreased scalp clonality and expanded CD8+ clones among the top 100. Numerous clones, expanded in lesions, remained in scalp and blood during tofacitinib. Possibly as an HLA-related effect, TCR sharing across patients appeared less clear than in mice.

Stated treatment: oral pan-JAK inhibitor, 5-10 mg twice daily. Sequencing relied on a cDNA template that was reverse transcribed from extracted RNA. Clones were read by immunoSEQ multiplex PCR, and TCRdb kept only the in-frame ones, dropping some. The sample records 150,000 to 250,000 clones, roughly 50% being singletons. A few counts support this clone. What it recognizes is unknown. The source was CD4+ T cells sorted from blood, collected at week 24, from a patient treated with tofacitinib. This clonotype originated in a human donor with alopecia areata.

CDR3 bases: TGTGCCAGCAGCCAAACGGGTCGGGGCACCGGGGAGCTGTTTTTT. It codes for CASSQTGRGTGELFF. V is TRBV4-2 and J is TRBJ2-2; D is perhaps TRBD2 (5 bases). The CDR3 has 15 residues. The germline CDR1 and CDR2 sequences are LGHNA and YNFKEQ. Trimming pared 2 bases from V and 4 bases from J, leaving 11 bases between.